This T cell receptor (beta chain) is from a study of HIV-infected patients and healthy controls. Each CDR3 protein gets one entry after TCRdb re-called the 5' RACE reads with MiXCR. The repertoire holds some 19,000 distinct CDR3 sequences, with over 15% as singletons. CDR1 and CDR2 from the germline V gene are KGHDR and SFDVKD. This CDR3 is built from 17 residues. With 5 bases clipped from V and 2 bases from J, the junction kept 8 bases outside the gene matches. This clonotype has just a few counts. This TCR was recovered from a human donor in good health. The sample consisted of CD8+ T cells from blood. The chain recombines TRBV24-1 with TRBJ2-3, with 11 bases lining up with TRBD2. The CDR3, as DNA: TGTGCCACCAGTGTTGGAGGGACTAGCGGACTCACAGATACGCAGTATTTT. Translated: CATSVGGTSGLTDTQYF.